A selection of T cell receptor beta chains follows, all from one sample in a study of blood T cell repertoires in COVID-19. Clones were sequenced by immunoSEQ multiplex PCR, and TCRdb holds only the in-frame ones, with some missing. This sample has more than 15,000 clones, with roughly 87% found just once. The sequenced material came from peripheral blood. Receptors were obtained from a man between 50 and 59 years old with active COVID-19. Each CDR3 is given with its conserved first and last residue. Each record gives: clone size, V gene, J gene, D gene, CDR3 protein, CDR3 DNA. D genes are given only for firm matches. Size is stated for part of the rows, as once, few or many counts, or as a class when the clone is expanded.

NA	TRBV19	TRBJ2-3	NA	CASSSRTARDTQYF	TGTGCCAGTAGTTCCCGGACTGCGAGGGATACGCAGTATTTT
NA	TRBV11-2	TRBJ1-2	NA	CASSFPGTLGPYGYTF	TGTGCCAGCAGCTTTCCCGGGACTTTGGGGCCCTATGGCTACACCTTC
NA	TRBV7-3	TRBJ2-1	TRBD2	CASSLKAGTNEQFF	TGTGCCAGCAGCTTAAAAGCGGGAACTAATGAGCAGTTCTTC
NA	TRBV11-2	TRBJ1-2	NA	CASSLEGHGYTF	TGTGCCAGCAGCTTAGAGGGGCATGGCTACACCTTC
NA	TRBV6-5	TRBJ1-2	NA	CAGRDGNDYGYTF	TGTGCCGGCAGGGACGGGAACGACTATGGCTACACCTTC
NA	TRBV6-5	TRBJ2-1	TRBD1	CASRTTGGEQFF	TGTGCCAGCAGGACGACAGGGGGCGAGCAGTTCTTC
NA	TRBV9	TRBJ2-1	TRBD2	CASSPRLAVNEQFF	TGTGCCAGCAGCCCGCGACTAGCGGTCAATGAGCAGTTCTTC
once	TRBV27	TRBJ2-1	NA	CASTSSSPGLFF	TGTGCCAGCACTTCCTCCTCACCGGGACTTTTCTTC
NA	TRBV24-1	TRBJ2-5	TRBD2	CATSDVGRGSETQYF	TGTGCCACCAGTGATGTCGGGAGGGGCTCGGAGACCCAGTACTTC
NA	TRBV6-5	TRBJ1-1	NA	CASLRLGAEAFF	TGTGCCAGCTTACGGCTTGGAGCTGAAGCTTTCTTT
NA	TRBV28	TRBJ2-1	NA	CASNGGNSRHEQFF	TGTGCCAGCAACGGGGGAAACTCTCGGCATGAGCAGTTCTTC
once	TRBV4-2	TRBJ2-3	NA	CASSQDLLAQYF	TGTGCCAGCAGCCAAGATCTTCTCGCGCAGTATTTT
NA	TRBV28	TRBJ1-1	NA	CASSPTGWDTEAFF	TGTGCCAGCAGTCCCACGGGGTGGGACACTGAAGCTTTCTTT
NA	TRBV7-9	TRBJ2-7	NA	CASSFGRDYEQYF	TGTGCCAGCAGCTTTGGACGGGATTACGAGCAGTACTTC